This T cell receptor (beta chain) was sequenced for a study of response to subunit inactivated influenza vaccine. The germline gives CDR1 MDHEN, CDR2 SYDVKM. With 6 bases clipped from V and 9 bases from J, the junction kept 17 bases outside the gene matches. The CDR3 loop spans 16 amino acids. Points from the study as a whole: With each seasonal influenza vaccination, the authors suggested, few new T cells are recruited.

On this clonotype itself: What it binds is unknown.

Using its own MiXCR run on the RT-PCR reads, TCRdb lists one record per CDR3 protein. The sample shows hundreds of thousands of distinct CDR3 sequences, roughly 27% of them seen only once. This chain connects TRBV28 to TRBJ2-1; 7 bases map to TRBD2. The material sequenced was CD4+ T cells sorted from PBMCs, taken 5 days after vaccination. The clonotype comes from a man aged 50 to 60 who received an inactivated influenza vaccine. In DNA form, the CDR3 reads TGTGCCAGCAGCCCTGGGGGTGGCGGGAGTTTATTTGAGCAGTTCTTC. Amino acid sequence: CASSPGGGGSLFEQFF.